The subject of this entry is one T cell receptor beta chain. Its antigen is still unknown. This likely came from a read error, as a far larger clone is one base away. This record belongs to a study of prognosis after radiotherapy for stage I lung cancer. Across the study: Stereotactic body radiotherapy was given without concurrent therapy, and no patient received both at once.

TCR beta CDR3 amplification from genomic DNA was performed by two-round multiplex PCR. First-round PCR, the initial amplification, used primers specific to each TRBV and TRBJ gene. In TCRdb, the multiplex PCR reads were re-called with MiXCR into one record per CDR3 protein. The sample yields 30,000 to 40,000 distinct CDR3 sequences, 32% seen once. Germline V gene data show CDR1 as SGHVS and CDR2 as FQNEAQ. The CDR3 is 16 amino acids. V lost 6 bases and J lost 1; bases outside the gene matches: 6. The study's findings and limits: Following stereotactic body radiation therapy, patients who went on to develop distant metastases had lower Shannon entropy.

All patients were node-negative on CT and PET/CT, without prior chemotherapy, radiotherapy or other malignancies. Material: PBMCs, obtained before or after stereotactic body radiation therapy (not recorded which). V usage is TRBV7-8 and J usage is TRBJ2-2; 9 bases align to TRBD2. The sequence came from a donor over 45 with non-small cell lung cancer. The CDR3 DNA reads as TGTGCCAGCAGTGAATTGCGGGGGGGGAACACCGGGGAGCTGTTTTTT. It codes for CASSELRGGNTGELFF.